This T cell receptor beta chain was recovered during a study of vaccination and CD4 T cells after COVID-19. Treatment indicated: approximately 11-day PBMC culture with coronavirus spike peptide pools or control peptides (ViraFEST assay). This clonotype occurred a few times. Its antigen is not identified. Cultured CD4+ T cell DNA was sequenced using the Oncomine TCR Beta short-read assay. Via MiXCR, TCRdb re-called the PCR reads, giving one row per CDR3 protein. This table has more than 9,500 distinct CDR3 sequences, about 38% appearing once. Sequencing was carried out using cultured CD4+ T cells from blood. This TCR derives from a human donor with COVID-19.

Here the CDR3 reads CASNFIAGGPETQYF. The CDR3 coding sequence is TGTGCCAGCAACTTCATAGCGGGGGGGCCCGAGACCCAGTACTTC. This chain uses TRBV12-3 or TRBV12-4 with TRBJ2-5; the match to TRBD2 covers 11 bases. The CDR3 is 15 residues long. Trimming took 7 bases from V and 5 from J; bases not matched to a gene: 9.